This TCR beta chain emerged from a study of cytomegalovirus exposure and HLA in healthy donors. Primers: 60 Vbeta forward and 13 Jbeta reverse. Assay: immunoSEQ multiplex PCR; the TCRdb copy retains only in-frame clones and omits some. The profile shows around 110,000 clones, around 79% of them singletons. The specimen sequenced was PBMCs. This clonotype was sampled from a man aged 60-69 years in good health and CMV-seronegative.

The CDR3 DNA reads as TGCGCCAGCAGCCAAGATCATCGGGTGAGTGAAGCTTTCTTT. It yields the protein CASSQDHRVSEAFF. The V call is TRBV4-3, the J call TRBJ1-1; no firm D call. With 0 bases removed from V and 7 bases from J, the gap between germline ends came to 12 bases. The germline CDR1 and CDR2 sequences are LGHNA and YSLEER. The CDR3 is 14 residues long.